What follows is one T cell receptor beta chain and its context. Its antigen is still unknown. These data originate in a study of cytomegalovirus exposure and HLA in healthy donors. Study outcomes and limitations: Investigators reported approximately 150 TCR beta chains as tied to cytomegalovirus. An analysis that came later showed most CMV-associated TCR beta chains appearing HLA-restricted. Presence/absence analysis assumed near-uniform sequencing depth across donors.

Healthy bone marrow donors supplied every sample. 60 Vbeta and 13 Jbeta primers were used in PCR. Clones were sequenced by immunoSEQ multiplex PCR, and TCRdb holds only the in-frame ones, with some missing. Among about 190,000 clones listed, 79% were seen once. Sequencing was performed on PBMCs. This TCR was recovered from a woman aged 18-29 years in good health and CMV-seronegative.

CDR3 residues: CASRQIDRGSDTQYF. In nucleotides, the CDR3 is TGTGCCAGCAGGCAGATCGACAGGGGATCAGATACGCAGTATTTT. J is TRBJ2-3 and V is TRBV28; TRBD1 agrees at 8 bases. The junction had 9 bases not matched to a gene; V was cut back by 6 bases and J by 4 bases. There are 15 residues in the CDR3. Germline lookup yields CDR1 MDHEN and CDR2 SYDVKM.